This passage covers 8 T cell receptor beta chains from one sample sequenced in a study of cytomegalovirus exposure and HLA in healthy donors. The PCR employed 60 Vbeta primers together with 13 Jbeta primers. Data came from immunoSEQ multiplex PCR; TCRdb stores just in-frame clones and leaves some out. In the table there are roughly 80,000 clones, around 76% of which are singletons. The source material was PBMCs. These receptors were obtained from a male donor in good health and CMV-seropositive.

This clone was detected once. The CDR3 DNA is TGTGCCAGGACTACAGGGGGTAGGGGGGAGCTGTTTTTT. Its translation is CARTTGGRGELFF. The V gene is TRBV25-1, the J gene TRBJ2-2, with 8 positions matching TRBD1. The germline V gene has CDR1 MGHDK and CDR2 SYGVNS. V gave up 9 bases and J gave up 8 bases; unmatched junction bases: 8. This CDR3 is 13 amino acids long.

Here the CDR3 reads CASSHNPGVVYEQYF. The CDR3 DNA follows: TGTGCCAGCAGCCACAATCCAGGGGTTGTTTACGAGCAGTACTTC. The J gene is TRBJ2-7, the V gene TRBV5-4; D may be TRBD1 (6 bases). The CDR3 is 15 amino acids. The germline V gene encodes CDR1 SGHNT and CDR2 YYREEE (reference sequence). V lost 4 bases and J lost 4, with 18 bases in between.

The chain couples TRBV18 to TRBJ2-5, with TRBD2 matching over 8 bases. The V segment lost 1 base and the J segment 2 bases; nucleotides outside the gene matches: 3. The CDR3 extends over 15 amino acids. Germline values: CDR1 KGHSH, CDR2 LQKENI. As DNA, the CDR3 is TGTGCCAGCTCACCACTAGCGGGGATACAAGAGACCCAGTACTTC. As protein: CASSPLAGIQETQYF.

The chain carries TRBV10-3 and TRBJ2-7; possible D gene TRBD2, 6 bases. The germline CDR1 and CDR2 sequences are ENHRY and SYGVKD. V dropped 0 bases and J dropped 0 bases, with 12 bases sitting between them. The CDR3 spans 16 residues. The CDR3 region has the DNA TGTGCCATCAGTGAGTCGGCGGGACGGAGCTCCTACGAGCAGTACTTC. This codes for CAISESAGRSSYEQYF.

The rearrangement uses TRBV30 and TRBJ2-1, with TRBD2 matching 8 bases. This CDR3 region has 14 residues. V lost 4 bases and J lost 4; bases outside the gene matches: 6. CDR1 and CDR2 (germline): GTSNPN, SVGIG (reference sequence). The CDR3 reads CAWNIAGRYNEQFF. CDR3 sequence (DNA): TGTGCCTGGAACATAGCGGGACGGTACAATGAGCAGTTCTTC.

This sequence joins TRBV7-2 and TRBJ1-2, with a possible D match to TRBD1 (5 bases). V shed 4 bases and J shed 2 bases, with 14 bases lying between them. The CDR3 is made up of 15 amino acids. The germline V gene encodes CDR1 SGHTA and CDR2 FQGNSA. CDR3 DNA sequence: TGTGCCAGCAGCTCCTCGGGGGGAAAGAACTATGGCTACACCTTC. Protein sequence: CASSSSGGKNYGYTF.

The chain couples TRBV30 to TRBJ1-5; 7 nucleotides line up with TRBD1. This CDR3 has 15 amino acids. Germline V gene lookup returns CDR1 GTSNPN and CDR2 SVGIG (reference sequence). V dropped 1 base and J dropped 3; count of bases not matched to a gene: 6. In DNA form, the CDR3 reads TGTGCCTGGAGTGAGCGACAGGGACACAATCAGCCCCAGCATTTT. The encoded protein is CAWSERQGHNQPQHF.

This clone was recorded only once. CDR3 sequence reads: CASIRQWNTEAFF. The CDR3 nucleotides are TGTGCCAGCATCCGACAGTGGAACACTGAAGCTTTCTTT. The chain couples TRBV6-1 to TRBJ1-1; D possibly corresponds to TRBD1 (5 bases). Germline V gives CDR1 MNHNS, CDR2 SASEGT. The length of the CDR3 is 13 residues. V was cut by 7 bases and J by 1 base, with 10 bases left in between.